These 17 T cell receptor beta chains came from one sample sequenced in a study of patients and donors after allogeneic stem cell transplantation. One entry per CDR3 protein results from TCRdb running MiXCR on the RT-PCR reads. The sample contains some 880,000 distinct CDR3 sequences, 18% of which appear only once. The specimen was blood, either unsorted or a sorted T cell fraction (not recorded which). Source of these receptors: a human donor who was either an allogeneic HSCT recipient or a stem cell or donor lymphocyte infusion donor (not recorded which). It is not recorded whose cells these are; they may come from a transplant donor.

This clonotype was seen more than once but under ten times. The chain is built from TRBV12-3 or TRBV12-4 and TRBJ2-7; TRBD1 matches 8 bases. V trimming: 6 bases; J trimming: 7 bases; junction bases outside the gene matches: 5. CDR3 size: 12 residues. CDR3: CASSDRGWEQYF. The DNA of the CDR3 is TGTGCCAGCAGCGACAGGGGCTGGGAGCAGTACTTC.

This clonotype has just a few counts. The chain has TRBV3-1 and TRBJ1-1; D is undetermined. The germline V gene has CDR1 LGHDT and CDR2 YNNKEL (reference sequence). The CDR3 totals 13 residues. V gave up 1 base and J gave up 3 bases, with 6 bases separating them. The CDR3 spells CASSQVLDTEAFF. The CDR3 region has the DNA TGTGCCAGCAGCCAAGTTCTGGACACTGAAGCTTTCTTT.

This clonotype was seen only a few times. V gene TRBV7-6 combines with J gene TRBJ2-1; D gene unclear. Per the germline V gene, CDR1 is SGHVS and CDR2 is FNYEAQ. The CDR3 runs 20 residues. The germline V and J ends were trimmed by 1 base and 5 bases, with 27 bases remaining between them. The CDR3 is CASSLVSRKSTATDNNEQFF. The CDR3 DNA sequence: TGTGCCAGCAGCTTAGTATCCAGGAAGAGTACGGCGACCGATAACAATGAGCAGTTCTTC.

This clonotype turned up a few times. In DNA, the CDR3 is TGCAGCGTCCCACAGGGGGCCTACGAGCAGTACTTC. As protein: CSVPQGAYEQYF. The V and J genes are TRBV29-1 and TRBJ2-7, with 8 bases fitting TRBD1. CDR3 length equals 12 residues. CDR1 and CDR2 (germline): SQVTM, ANQGSEA. The V and J ends lost 6 bases and 2 bases, in that order; junction bases with no gene match: 3.

This clonotype was seen more than once but under ten times. The chain has TRBV5-1 and TRBJ2-5, with D perhaps given as TRBD1 or TRBD2 (5 bases each). Germline values: CDR1 SGHRS, CDR2 YFSETQ. Trimming took off 3 bases at V and 5 bases at J, with 14 bases between the two ends. The CDR3 loop spans 14 amino acids. CDR3 region: CASSSLSGTETQYF. Here the CDR3 DNA reads TGCGCCAGCAGCTCCTTGTCGGGGACGGAGACCCAGTACTTC.

This clonotype was counted a few times. This chain links TRBV29-1 with TRBJ2-2; D gene ambiguous. Trimming cost V 4 bases and J 5 bases, with 11 bases left between them. This CDR3 region has 13 residues. Germline CDR1 SQVTM, CDR2 ANQGSEA. In DNA form, the CDR3 reads TGCAGCGTTGTACGTTATGGGACCGGGGAGCTGTTTTTT. Its protein is CSVVRYGTGELFF.

This chain links TRBV14 with TRBJ2-7, with 10 bases fitting TRBD2. The germline gives CDR1 SGHDN, CDR2 FVKESK. There are 15 residues in the CDR3. Trimming took 4 bases from V and 7 from J; bases not matched to a gene: 10. CDR3 amino acids: CASSLPGLATGEQYF. CDR3 sequence (DNA): TGTGCCAGCAGCCTACCGGGACTAGCGACGGGGGAGCAGTACTTC.

The chain recombines TRBV2 with TRBJ2-7, with unresolved D. Germline V gene lookup returns CDR1 SNHLY and CDR2 FYNNEI. Trimming took 8 bases from V and 3 from J, leaving 8 bases between them. This CDR3 region has 11 residues. The CDR3 protein is CASQEGYEQYF. In nucleotides, the CDR3 is TGTGCCAGCCAGGAAGGCTACGAGCAGTACTTC.

The V gene is TRBV27, the J gene TRBJ1-1; D is unresolved. The CDR3 length is 14 residues. Trimming pared 1 base from V and 3 bases from J, leaving 9 bases between. CDR1 and CDR2 from the germline V gene are MNHEY and SMNVEV (reference sequence). Here the CDR3 reads CASSLYPGDTEAFF. In DNA form, the CDR3 reads TGTGCCAGCAGTTTATACCCTGGGGACACTGAAGCTTTCTTT.

The chain carries TRBV4-3 and TRBJ1-6; D gene unclear. V dropped 0 bases and J dropped 0 bases, with 15 bases sitting between them. The CDR3 sequence is 19 residues long. The germline V gene has CDR1 LGHNA and CDR2 YSLEER. The CDR3 protein is CASSQDNGSLSSYNSPLHF. Here the CDR3 DNA reads TGCGCCAGCAGCCAAGATAACGGCTCTTTGAGCTCCTATAATTCACCCCTCCACTTT.

This rearrangement joins TRBV18 to TRBJ1-1, with no clear D. CDR1 KGHSH and CDR2 LQKENI come from the germline V gene. The CDR3 runs 13 residues. V lost 7 bases, J lost 4 bases, and 13 bases lay in between. In DNA, the CDR3 is TGTGCCAGCTTGGAGTTGGTAGGCACTGAAGCTTTCTTT. Translation: CASLELVGTEAFF.

This clonotype was observed a handful of times. The gene calls are TRBV6-5 and TRBJ2-5; D may be TRBD2 (5 bases). Germline-derived CDR1 and CDR2 are MNHEY and SVGAGI. The CDR3 totals 12 residues. Trimming pared 6 bases from V and 5 bases from J, leaving 10 bases between. The CDR3 here is CASSSRVETQYF. DNA of the CDR3: TGTGCCAGCAGCTCGAGGGTGGAGACCCAGTACTTC.

The V call is TRBV14, the J call TRBJ1-1, with TRBD1 matching over 8 bases. V trimming: 2 bases; J trimming: 4 bases; junction bases outside the gene matches: 6. Germline V gene data show CDR1 as SGHDN and CDR2 as FVKESK. CDR3 size: 15 residues. CDR3 sequence reads: CASSQHRGGGTEAFF. CDR3 coding DNA: TGTGCCAGCAGCCAACACAGGGGGGGGGGCACTGAAGCTTTCTTT.

V is TRBV12-3 or TRBV12-4 and J is TRBJ1-2; D gene ambiguous. The V gene lost 7 bases and the J gene lost 2 bases, with 5 bases spanning the gap. CDR3 size: 11 residues. The CDR3 nucleotides are TGTGCCAGCACAAAGAACTATGGCTACACCTTC. Translating gives CASTKNYGYTF.

This chain connects TRBV12-3 or TRBV12-4 to TRBJ1-3; D is unclear. V was clipped by 0 bases and J by 8 bases, with 14 bases between them. This CDR3 is built from 15 residues. The CDR3 DNA reads TGTGCCAGCAGTTTAGCAGCGACCGGGTGGGACACCATATATTTT. It is translated as CASSLAATGWDTIYF.

The CDR3 DNA reads TGCGCCAGCAGCCAAGAGGGGGGACGAGGGTCCAACGAGCAGTACTTC. Amino acid sequence: CASSQEGGRGSNEQYF. The J gene is TRBJ2-7, the V gene TRBV4-3, with D tentatively TRBD2 (6 bases). This CDR3 is 16 amino acids long. The V end was cut by 0 bases, the J end by 5 bases, with 17 bases between. In germline, CDR1 is LGHNA, CDR2 YSLEER.

This clonotype was recorded many times. The J gene is TRBJ2-2, the V gene TRBV6-5, with D possibly being TRBD1 or TRBD2 (6 bases each). Trimming pared 4 bases from V and 7 bases from J, leaving 22 bases between. The CDR3 covers 17 residues. Germline CDR1 and CDR2: MNHEY and SVGAGI. CDR3 coding DNA: TGTGCCAGCAGTTCCTCGCGGGACAACTATAAACACGGGGAGCTGTTTTTT. It is translated as CASSSSRDNYKHGELFF.